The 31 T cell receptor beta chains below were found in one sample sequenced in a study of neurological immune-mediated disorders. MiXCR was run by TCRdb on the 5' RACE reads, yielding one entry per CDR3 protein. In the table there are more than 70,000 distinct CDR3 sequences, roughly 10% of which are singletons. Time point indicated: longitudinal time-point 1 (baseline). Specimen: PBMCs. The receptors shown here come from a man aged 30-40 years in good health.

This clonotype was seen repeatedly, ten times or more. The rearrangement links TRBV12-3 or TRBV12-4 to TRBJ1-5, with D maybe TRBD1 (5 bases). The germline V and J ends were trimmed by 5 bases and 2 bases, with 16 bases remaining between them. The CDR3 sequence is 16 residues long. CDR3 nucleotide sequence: TGTGCCAGCAGTATAGGACGACAGTTGGGCAATCAGCCCCAGCATTTT. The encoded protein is CASSIGRQLGNQPQHF.

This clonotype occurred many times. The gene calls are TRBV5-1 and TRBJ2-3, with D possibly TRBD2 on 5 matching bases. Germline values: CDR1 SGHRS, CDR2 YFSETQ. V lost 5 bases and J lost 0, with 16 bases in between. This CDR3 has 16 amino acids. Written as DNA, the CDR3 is TGCGCCAGCAGATATCGGATTACTAGTAGCACAGATACGCAGTATTTT. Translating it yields CASRYRITSSTDTQYF.

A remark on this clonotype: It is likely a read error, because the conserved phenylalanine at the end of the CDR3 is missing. CDR3: CASSGLSQADTQYL. The CDR3 DNA reads TGCGCCAGCAGCGGATTGAGTCAGGCAGATACGCAGTATTTA. This rearrangement joins TRBV5-1 to TRBJ2-3; D gene uncertain. The V gene's germline CDR1 is SGHRS and CDR2 YFSETQ. The CDR3 loop spans 14 amino acids. Between the trimmed V and J ends, which lost 4 bases and 4 bases, there was a span of 13 bases.

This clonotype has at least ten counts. The CDR3 DNA is TGCAGTGCTAGAGATTCCCGGGAGTTACGAGAGCAGTTCTTC. Encoded protein: CSARDSRELREQFF. V and J are TRBV20-1 and TRBJ2-1, with a weak D call TRBD2 (6 bases). CDR3 size: 14 residues. Between the trimmed V and J ends, which lost 0 bases and 10 bases, there was a span of 16 bases. Germline CDR1 DFQATT, CDR2 SNEGSKA (reference sequence).

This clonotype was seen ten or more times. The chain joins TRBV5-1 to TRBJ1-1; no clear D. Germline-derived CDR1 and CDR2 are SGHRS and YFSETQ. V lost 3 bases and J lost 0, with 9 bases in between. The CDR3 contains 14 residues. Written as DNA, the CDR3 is TGCGCCAGCAGCTACCAGGACCTGAACACTGAAGCTTTCTTT. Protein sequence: CASSYQDLNTEAFF.

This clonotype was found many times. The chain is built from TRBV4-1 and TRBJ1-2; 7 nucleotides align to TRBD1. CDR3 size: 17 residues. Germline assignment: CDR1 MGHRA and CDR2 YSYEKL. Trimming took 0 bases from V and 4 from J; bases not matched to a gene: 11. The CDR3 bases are TGCGCCAGCAGCCAAGAAGCAGCGGCGGCAGGGGGCTATGGCTACACCTTC. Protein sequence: CASSQEAAAAGGYGYTF.

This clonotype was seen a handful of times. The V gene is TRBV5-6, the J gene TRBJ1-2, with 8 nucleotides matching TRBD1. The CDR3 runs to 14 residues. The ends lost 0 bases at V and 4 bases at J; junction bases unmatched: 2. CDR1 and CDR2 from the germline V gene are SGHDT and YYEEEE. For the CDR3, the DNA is TGTGCCAGCAGCTTGGGACAGGGGAGCTATGGCTACACCTTC. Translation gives CASSLGQGSYGYTF.

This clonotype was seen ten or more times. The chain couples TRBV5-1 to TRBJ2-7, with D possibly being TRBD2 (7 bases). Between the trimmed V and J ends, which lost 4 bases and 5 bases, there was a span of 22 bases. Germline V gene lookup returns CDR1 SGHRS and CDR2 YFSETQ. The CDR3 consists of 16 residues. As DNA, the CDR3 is TGCGCCAGCAGCCCCCCGCTGAGGGGGGCGGGAGACGAGCAGTACTTC. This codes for CASSPPLRGAGDEQYF.

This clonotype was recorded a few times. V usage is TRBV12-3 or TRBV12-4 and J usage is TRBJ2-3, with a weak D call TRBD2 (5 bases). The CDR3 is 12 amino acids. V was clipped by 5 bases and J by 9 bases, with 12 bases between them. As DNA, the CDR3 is TGTGCCAGCAGTCCTACTAGGGTGACGCAGTATTTT. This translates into CASSPTRVTQYF.

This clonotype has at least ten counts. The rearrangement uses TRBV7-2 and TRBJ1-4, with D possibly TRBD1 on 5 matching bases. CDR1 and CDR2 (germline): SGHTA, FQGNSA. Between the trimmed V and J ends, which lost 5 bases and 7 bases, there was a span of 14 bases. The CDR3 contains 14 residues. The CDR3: CASSPERGVEKLFF. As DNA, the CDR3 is TGTGCCAGCAGCCCCGAAAGAGGGGTTGAAAAACTGTTTTTT.

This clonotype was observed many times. The CDR3 DNA is TGCGCCAGCAGCTCCGGGGACAACACTGAAGCTTTCTTT. Translating it yields CASSSGDNTEAFF. This chain uses TRBV5-1 with TRBJ1-1, with a weak D call TRBD1 (5 bases). The CDR3 totals 13 residues. Deletions cut 3 bases from V and 2 bases from J, with 8 bases between. Germline CDR1 is SGHRS and CDR2 is YFSETQ.

Here the CDR3 DNA reads TGCAGCGTTGAAGACCGGGACAGAGACACCTACGAGCAGTACTTC. It yields the protein CSVEDRDRDTYEQYF. The genes are TRBV29-1 and TRBJ2-7; 7 bases agree with TRBD1. The J segment lost 2 bases and the V segment lost 0 bases, leaving 7 bases of the junction unmatched. In germline, CDR1 is SQVTM, CDR2 ANQGSEA. The CDR3 runs to 15 residues.

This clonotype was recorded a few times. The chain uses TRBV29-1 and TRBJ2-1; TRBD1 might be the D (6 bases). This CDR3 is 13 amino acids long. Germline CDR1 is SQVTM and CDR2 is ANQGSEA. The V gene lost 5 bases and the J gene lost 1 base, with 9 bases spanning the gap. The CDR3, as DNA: TGCAGCGTTAGGACAGAGTCCTACAATGAGCAGTTCTTC. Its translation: CSVRTESYNEQFF.

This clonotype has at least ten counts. CDR3 nucleotides: TGTGCCAGCAGCTTAAGTCTACAAGGTGGCTACACCTTC. Translated, it gives CASSLSLQGGYTF. This chain joins TRBV7-6 and TRBJ1-2; D remains unclear. Per the germline V gene, CDR1 is SGHVS and CDR2 is FNYEAQ. The CDR3 has 13 amino acids. The ends were cut back, 2 bases at V and 7 bases at J, with 11 bases in the middle.

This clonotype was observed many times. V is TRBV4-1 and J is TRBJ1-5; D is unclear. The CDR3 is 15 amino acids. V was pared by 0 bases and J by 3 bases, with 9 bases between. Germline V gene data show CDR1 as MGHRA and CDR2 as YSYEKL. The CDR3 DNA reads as TGCGCCAGCAGCCAAGATCACGGGCTCAATCAGCCCCAGCATTTT. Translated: CASSQDHGLNQPQHF.

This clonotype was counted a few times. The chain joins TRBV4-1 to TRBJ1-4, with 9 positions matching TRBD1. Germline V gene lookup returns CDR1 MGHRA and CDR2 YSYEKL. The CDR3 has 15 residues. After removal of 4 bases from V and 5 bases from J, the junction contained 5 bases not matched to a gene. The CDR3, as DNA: TGCGCCAGCAGCCGCACCGGGACAGGGAATGAAAAACTGTTTTTT. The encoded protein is CASSRTGTGNEKLFF.

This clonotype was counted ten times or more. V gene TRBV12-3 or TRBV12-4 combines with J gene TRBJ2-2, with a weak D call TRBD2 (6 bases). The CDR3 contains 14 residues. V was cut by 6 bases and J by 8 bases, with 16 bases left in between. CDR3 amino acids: CASSVRDSMGELFF. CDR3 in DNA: TGTGCCAGCAGCGTCCGGGACTCCATGGGGGAGCTGTTTTTT.

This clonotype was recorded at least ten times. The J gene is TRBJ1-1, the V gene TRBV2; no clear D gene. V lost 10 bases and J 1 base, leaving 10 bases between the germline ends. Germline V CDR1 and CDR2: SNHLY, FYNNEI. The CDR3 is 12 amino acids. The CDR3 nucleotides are TGTGCCACGTCGCTTGAGAACACTGAAGCTTTCTTT. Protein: CATSLENTEAFF. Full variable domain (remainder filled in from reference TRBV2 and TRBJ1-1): EPEVTQTPSHQVTQMGQEVILRCVPISNHLYFYWYRQILGQKVEFLVSFYNNEISEKSEIFDDQFSVERPDGSNFTLKIRSTKLEDSAMYFCATSLENTEAFFGQGTRLTVV.

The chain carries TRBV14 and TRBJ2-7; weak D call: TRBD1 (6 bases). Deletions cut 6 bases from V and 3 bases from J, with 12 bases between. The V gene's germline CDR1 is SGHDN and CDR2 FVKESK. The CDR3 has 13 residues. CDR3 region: CASSWTVNYEQYF. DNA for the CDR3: TGTGCCAGCAGTTGGACAGTCAACTACGAGCAGTACTTC.

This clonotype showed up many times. CDR3 region: CASSLTSGGTGGGNEQFF. In DNA, the CDR3 is TGTGCCAGCAGCTTAACGTCAGGTGGGACAGGGGGCGGGAATGAGCAGTTCTTC. The V gene is TRBV7-3, the J gene TRBJ2-1, with 12 positions matching TRBD1. The CDR3 contains 18 residues. Germline CDR1 and CDR2: SGHTA and FQGTGA. V shed 0 bases and J 7 bases; nucleotides not matched to a gene: 10.

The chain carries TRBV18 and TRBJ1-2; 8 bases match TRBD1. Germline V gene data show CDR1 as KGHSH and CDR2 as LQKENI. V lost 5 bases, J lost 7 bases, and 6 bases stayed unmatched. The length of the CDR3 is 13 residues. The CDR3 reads CASSNGQGFGYTF. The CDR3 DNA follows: TGTGCCAGCTCAAACGGACAGGGATTTGGCTACACCTTC. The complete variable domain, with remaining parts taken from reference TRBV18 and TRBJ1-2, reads NAGVMQNPRHLVRRRGQEARLRCSPMKGHSHVYWYRQLPEEGLKFMVYLQKENIIDESGMPKERFSAEFPKEGPSILRIQQVVRGDSAAYFCASSNGQGFGYTFGSGTRLTVV.

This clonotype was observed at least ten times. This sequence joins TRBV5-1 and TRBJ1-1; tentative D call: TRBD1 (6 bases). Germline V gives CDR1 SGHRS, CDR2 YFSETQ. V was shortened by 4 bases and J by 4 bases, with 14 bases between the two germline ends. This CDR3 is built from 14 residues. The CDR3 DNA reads TGCGCCAGCAGCCGGACCACAGGGCCCACTGAAGCTTTCTTT. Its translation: CASSRTTGPTEAFF. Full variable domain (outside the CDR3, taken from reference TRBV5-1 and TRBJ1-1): KAGVTQTPRYLIKTRGQQVTLSCSPISGHRSVSWYQQTPGQGLQFLFEYFSETQRNKGNFPGRFSGRQFSNSRSEMNVSTLELGDSALYLCASSRTTGPTEAFFGQGTRLTVV.

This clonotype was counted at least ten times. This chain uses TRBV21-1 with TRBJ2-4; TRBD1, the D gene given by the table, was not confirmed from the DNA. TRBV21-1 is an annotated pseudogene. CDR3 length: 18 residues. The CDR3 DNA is TGTGCCAGCAGCAAATTAAATAGACAGGGTGGAGCCAAAAACATTCAGTACTTC. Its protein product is CASSKLNRQGGAKNIQYF.

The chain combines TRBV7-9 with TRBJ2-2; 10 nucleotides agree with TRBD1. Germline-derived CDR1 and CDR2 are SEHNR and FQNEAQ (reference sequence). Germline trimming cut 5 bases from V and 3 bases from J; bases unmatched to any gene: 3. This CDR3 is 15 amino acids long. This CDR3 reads CASSRTGGDTGELFF. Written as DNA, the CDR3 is TGTGCCAGCAGCCGGACAGGGGGGGACACCGGGGAGCTGTTTTTT.

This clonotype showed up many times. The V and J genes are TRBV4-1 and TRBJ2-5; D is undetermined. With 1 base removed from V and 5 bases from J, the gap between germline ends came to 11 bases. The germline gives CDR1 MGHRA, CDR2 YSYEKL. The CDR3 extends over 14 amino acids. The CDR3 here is CASSQVPPEETQYF. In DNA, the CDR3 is TGCGCCAGCAGCCAAGTCCCCCCCGAGGAGACCCAGTACTTC.

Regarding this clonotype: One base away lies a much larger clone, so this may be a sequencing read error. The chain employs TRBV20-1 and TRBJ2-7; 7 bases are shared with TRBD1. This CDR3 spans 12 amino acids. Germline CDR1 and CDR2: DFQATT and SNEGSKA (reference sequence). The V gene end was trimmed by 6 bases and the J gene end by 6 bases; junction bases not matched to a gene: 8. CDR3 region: CSANGQVSEQYF. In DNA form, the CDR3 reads TGCAGTGCGAATGGACAGGTCTCCGAGCAGTACTTC.

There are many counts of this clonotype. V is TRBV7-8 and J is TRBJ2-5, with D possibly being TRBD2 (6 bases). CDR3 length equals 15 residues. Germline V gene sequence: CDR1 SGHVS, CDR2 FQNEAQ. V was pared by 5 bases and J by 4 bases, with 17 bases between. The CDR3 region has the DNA TGTGCCAGCAGCATGGGGACTGCCCTCCCAGAGACCCAGTACTTC. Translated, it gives CASSMGTALPETQYF. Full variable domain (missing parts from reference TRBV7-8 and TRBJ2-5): GAGVSQSPRYKVAKRGQDVALRCDPISGHVSLFWYQQALGQGPEFLTYFQNEAQLDKSGLPSDRFFAERPEGSVSTLKIQRTQQEDSAVYLCASSMGTALPETQYFGPGTRLLVL.

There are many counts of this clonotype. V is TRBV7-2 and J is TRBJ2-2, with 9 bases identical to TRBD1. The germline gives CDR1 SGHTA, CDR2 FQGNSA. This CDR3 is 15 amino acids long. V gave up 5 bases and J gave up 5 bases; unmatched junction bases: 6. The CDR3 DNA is TGTGCCAGCAGCAGGATTGGGACAGGGACCGGGGAGCTGTTTTTT. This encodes CASSRIGTGTGELFF.

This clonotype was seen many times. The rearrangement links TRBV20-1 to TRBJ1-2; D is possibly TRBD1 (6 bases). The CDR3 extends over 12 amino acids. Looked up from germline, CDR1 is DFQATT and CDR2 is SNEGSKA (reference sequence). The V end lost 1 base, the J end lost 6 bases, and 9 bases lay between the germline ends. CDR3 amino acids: CSARGRGDGYTF. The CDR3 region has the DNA TGCAGTGCTAGAGGCAGGGGAGATGGCTACACCTTC.

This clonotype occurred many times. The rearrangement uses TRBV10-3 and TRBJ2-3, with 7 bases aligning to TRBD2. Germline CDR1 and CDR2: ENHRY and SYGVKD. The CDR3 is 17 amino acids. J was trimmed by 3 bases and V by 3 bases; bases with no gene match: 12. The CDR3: CAISDRDGRSGTDTQYF. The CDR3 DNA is TGTGCCATCAGTGATAGAGACGGGAGGTCAGGTACAGATACGCAGTATTTT.

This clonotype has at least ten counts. CDR3: CSARLAGVNEQFF. In nucleotides, the CDR3 is TGCAGTGCTAGACTAGCGGGAGTCAATGAGCAGTTCTTC. This chain connects TRBV20-1 to TRBJ2-1; 10 bases fit TRBD2. Losses at the gene ends were 2 bases for V and 6 bases for J; bases not matched to a gene: 1. This CDR3 contains 13 residues. CDR1 DFQATT and CDR2 SNEGSKA come from the germline V gene (reference sequence).